This TCR beta chain was identified in a study of T cells in Graves' hyperthyroidism and ophthalmopathy. Patients affected by ophthalmopathy presented a Clinical Activity Score of at least 3, a NOSPECS grade of at least 4, and disease duration below 3 months. Thyroid ultrasound and orbital computed tomography, with clinical symptoms and serum thyroxine and TRAb, informed diagnoses. This clonotype has only a few counts. What it binds is unknown. General observations from the study: Separation of ophthalmopathy from stable hyperthyroidism was achieved by a 13 V-J model. Most clonotypes expanded in thyroid above 0.001 were likewise present in blood.

Germline values: CDR1 DFQATT, CDR2 SNEGSKA (reference sequence). Deletions cut 3 bases from V and 2 bases from J, with 7 bases between. The CDR3 has 12 amino acids. TCR beta CDR3 regions were amplified from RNA. Initially, a first-round RT-PCR of the TCR CDR3 employed the HTBI primer set. TCRdb redid the calling of the multiplex PCR reads with MiXCR, one entry per CDR3 protein. The data show 490,000 or so distinct CDR3 sequences, with approximately 23% seen just once and around 50% held by the top ten. This sequence joins TRBV20-1 and TRBJ2-5; TRBD1 might be the D (5 bases). Sequencing was done on a sample of blood. The origin of this receptor is a woman in her 70s with Graves' ophthalmopathy. The CDR3 bases are TGCAGTGCTAGCAGGGTTCAAGAGACCCAGTACTTC. Translation: CSASRVQETQYF.